The 4 T cell receptor beta chains in this list originate from one sample, sequenced in a study of T cells in Graves' hyperthyroidism and ophthalmopathy. Amplification of TCR beta CDR3 regions used RNA as the template. A first-round RT-PCR of the TCR CDR3 used the HTBI primer set. TCRdb re-called the multiplex PCR reads through MiXCR, storing one row per CDR3 protein. This sample has about 640,000 distinct CDR3 sequences, with around 21% found just once. What was sequenced was blood. These receptors came from a man aged 25-45 years with Graves' ophthalmopathy.

A few counts support this clonotype. CDR3 sequence reads: CASSYSASYNEQFF. CDR3 coding DNA: TGTGCCAGCAGTTATTCGGCGTCCTACAATGAGCAGTTCTTC. The chain links TRBV6-2 or TRBV6-3 to TRBJ2-1; unclear D gene. Trimming stripped 3 bases from V and 1 base from J, with 7 bases between. This CDR3 is 14 amino acids long. Looked up from germline, CDR1 is MNHEY and CDR2 is SVGEGT.

The chain combines TRBV20-1 with TRBJ2-1; 13 bases match TRBD2. CDR1 and CDR2 (germline): DFQATT, SNEGSKA (reference sequence). The CDR3 is 15 residues long. V shed 1 base, J shed 6 bases, and the junction held 3 bases outside the gene matches. The CDR3 spells CSARGGLAGINEQFF. In DNA form, the CDR3 reads TGCAGTGCTAGAGGGGGACTAGCGGGAATCAATGAGCAGTTCTTC.

At least ten counts were recorded for this clonotype. The gene calls are TRBV12-3 or TRBV12-4 and TRBJ1-1, with D perhaps matching TRBD1 (5 bases). The CDR3 is 14 residues long. Trimming took off 5 bases at V and 1 base at J, with 11 bases between the two ends. The DNA for the CDR3 is TGTGCCAGCAGTATCCGTCAGGGGAACACTGAAGCTTTCTTT. Translation: CASSIRQGNTEAFF.

This clonotype was seen a handful of times. The chain is built from TRBV7-3 and TRBJ2-7; 7 nucleotides align to TRBD2. The CDR3 contains 15 residues. In germline, CDR1 is SGHTA, CDR2 FQGTGA. The V gene end was trimmed by 5 bases and the J gene end by 6 bases; junction bases not matched to a gene: 13. The CDR3, as DNA: TGTGCCAGCAGCCCTAGCGGAGGACCCCTCCGCGAGCAGTACTTC. Its translation: CASSPSGGPLREQYF.